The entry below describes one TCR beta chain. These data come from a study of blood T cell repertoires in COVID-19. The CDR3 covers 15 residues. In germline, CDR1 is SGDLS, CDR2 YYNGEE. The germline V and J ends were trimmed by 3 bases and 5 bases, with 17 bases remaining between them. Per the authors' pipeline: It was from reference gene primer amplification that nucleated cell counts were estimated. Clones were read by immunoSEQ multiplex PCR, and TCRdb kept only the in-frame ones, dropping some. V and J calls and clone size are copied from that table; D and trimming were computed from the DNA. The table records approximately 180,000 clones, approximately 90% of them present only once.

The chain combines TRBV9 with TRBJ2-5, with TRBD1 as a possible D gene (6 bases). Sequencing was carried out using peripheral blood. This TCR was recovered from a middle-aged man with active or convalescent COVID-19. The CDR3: CASSAHETGAETQYF. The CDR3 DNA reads TGTGCCAGCAGCGCCCATGAGACAGGCGCGGAGACCCAGTACTTC.